One and the same sample provided the 26 T cell receptor beta chains below, sequenced in a study. TCRdb ran MiXCR on the 5' RACE reads and lists one entry per CDR3 protein. The table records over 55,000 distinct CDR3 sequences, around 26% of them present only once. Source material: tumor-infiltrating memory CD4+ T cells sorted from the breast tumor. Subset described: memory CD4+ T cells, CD4+CD45RO+CD25-. The source is a female donor with breast cancer.

This clonotype was seen ten or more times. J is TRBJ1-5 and V is TRBV12-3 or TRBV12-4, with TRBD1 matching 10 bases. The CDR3 is 16 residues long. J was trimmed by 6 bases and V by 6 bases; bases with no gene match: 11. Written as DNA, the CDR3 is TGTGCCAGCAGCCTTACGACAGGGGGCGGAAGTCAGCCCCAGCATTTT. Amino acid sequence: CASSLTTGGGSQPQHF.

The V gene is TRBV7-2, the J gene TRBJ1-6, with a tentative D call TRBD1 (5 bases). This CDR3 region has 13 residues. Between the trimmed V and J ends, which lost 4 bases and 9 bases, there was a span of 10 bases. From germline, CDR1 is SGHTA and CDR2 FQGNSA. The CDR3 spells CASSSGITSPLHF. The CDR3 DNA reads TGTGCCAGCAGCTCAGGGATTACTTCACCCCTCCACTTT.

This clonotype was found many times. The gene calls are TRBV5-1 and TRBJ2-1, with D maybe TRBD2 (6 bases). CDR1 SGHRS and CDR2 YFSETQ come from the germline V gene. V was clipped by 4 bases and J by 7 bases, with 9 bases between them. The CDR3 consists of 12 residues. CDR3 bases: TGCGCCAGCAGCCTGGAGGGGAATGAGCAGTTCTTC. It translates to CASSLEGNEQFF.

This clonotype was seen more than once but under ten times. The V call is TRBV7-2, the J call TRBJ2-5; D possibly uses TRBD1 or TRBD2 (6 bases each). The ends were cut back, 0 bases at V and 6 bases at J, with 14 bases in the middle. This CDR3 is built from 15 residues. Germline CDR1 is SGHTA and CDR2 is FQGNSA. In nucleotides, the CDR3 is TGTGCCAGCAGCTTAGCGTTTGGGGGGCCGAAGACCCAGTACTTC. Its translation: CASSLAFGGPKTQYF.

This clonotype was counted a few times. The chain is built from TRBV24-1 and TRBJ2-6; no clear D. The CDR3 is 17 residues long. Trimming took off 4 bases at V and 4 bases at J, with 16 bases between the two ends. The V gene's germline CDR1 is KGHDR and CDR2 SFDVKD. Written as DNA, the CDR3 is TGTGCCACCAGTGACCCAACGGGCCGGGCCGGGGCCAACGTCCTGACTTTC. Encoded protein: CATSDPTGRAGANVLTF.

This clonotype was seen a handful of times. A clone one base away is much larger, so this may be a read error. The chain combines TRBV7-9 with TRBJ1-5; D is ambiguous. The V end lost 1 base, the J end lost 1 base, and 2 bases lay between the germline ends. The CDR3 extends over 13 amino acids. The germline CDR1 and CDR2 sequences are SEHNR and FQNEAQ (reference sequence). DNA for the CDR3: TGTGCCAGCAGCTTAGAAAGCAATCAGCCCCAGCATTTT. It yields the protein CASSLESNQPQHF.

The chain uses TRBV6-5 and TRBJ1-6, with TRBD1 identical over 7 bases. The CDR3 loop spans 14 amino acids. Germline trimming cut 4 bases from V and 5 bases from J; bases unmatched to any gene: 2. CDR1 is MNHEY, CDR2 SVGAGI, per germline. This CDR3 reads CASSWDSNNSPLHF. CDR3 coding DNA: TGTGCCAGCAGTTGGGACAGTAATAATTCACCCCTCCACTTT.

In its sample, this clonotype was seen a few times. V is TRBV6-1 and J is TRBJ1-2; TRBD1 is a possible D gene (5 bases). Trimming removed 7 bases from V and 3 bases from J, with 15 bases in between. This CDR3 is built from 14 residues. CDR1 and CDR2 from the germline V gene are MNHNS and SASEGT. CDR3 sequence: CASTTTVSYYGYTF. The CDR3 bases are TGTGCCAGCACAACGACAGTCTCTTACTATGGCTACACCTTC.

This clonotype was recorded a few times. The rearrangement joins TRBV5-6 to TRBJ2-2; D gene uncertain. V lost 0 bases, J lost 4 bases, and 10 bases lay in between. The CDR3 covers 15 residues. Germline CDR1 is SGHDT and CDR2 is YYEEEE. CDR3 in amino acids: CASSLAGLTTGELFF. CDR3 DNA sequence: TGTGCCAGCAGCTTGGCGGGTCTCACCACCGGGGAGCTGTTTTTT. Complete variable domain (other parts from reference TRBV5-6 and TRBJ2-2): DAGVTQSPTHLIKTRGQQVTLRCSPKSGHDTVSWYQQALGQGPQFIFQYYEEEERQRGNFPDRFSGHQFPNYSSELNVNALLLGDSALYLCASSLAGLTTGELFFGEGSRLTVL.

This clonotype turned up a few times. The chain has TRBV5-5 and TRBJ2-1; weak D call: TRBD2 (5 bases). Trimming stripped 2 bases from V and 8 bases from J, with 20 bases between. The CDR3 runs to 16 residues. From germline, CDR1 is SGHKS and CDR2 YYEKEE (reference sequence). The CDR3 nucleotides read TGTGCCAGCAGCTTCGTGCGAGGGTTGCGAGCGGATGAGCAGTTCTTC. It specifies CASSFVRGLRADEQFF.

The sample holds a few counts of this clonotype. Here the CDR3 DNA reads TGTGCCAGCAGCCAAGGGGGGGAGCTGTTTTTT. It yields the protein CASSQGGELFF. The chain is built from TRBV3-1 and TRBJ2-2; no definite D call. V lost 1 base to trimming and J lost 8 bases, with 2 bases between them. CDR3 length: 11 amino acids. CDR1 is LGHDT, CDR2 YNNKEL, per germline (reference sequence). Combining the CDR3 with reference TRBV3-1 and TRBJ2-2 gives the whole variable domain DTAVSQTPKYLVTQMGNDKSIKCEQNLGHDTMYWYKQDSKKFLKIMFSYNNKELIINETVPNRFSPKSPDKAHLNLHINSLELGDSAVYFCASSQGGELFFGEGSRLTVL.

This chain joins TRBV18 and TRBJ1-3, with D possibly being TRBD1 (5 bases). CDR3 size: 14 residues. CDR1 is KGHSH and CDR2 is LQKENI in the germline V gene. Trimming removed 8 bases at V and 8 bases at J, with 19 bases between. In nucleotides, the CDR3 is TGTGCCAGCCCTCCCGACAGCGGGGCGGACACCATATATTTT. This codes for CASPPDSGADTIYF.

This clonotype has only a few counts. The chain combines TRBV2 with TRBJ1-4; tentatively, D is TRBD1 (6 bases). Germline V gene sequence: CDR1 SNHLY, CDR2 FYNNEI. V shed 10 bases and J shed 3 bases, with 12 bases lying between them. This CDR3 spans 13 amino acids. The CDR3 DNA reads TGTGCCACCAGGGGACAAGCTAATGAAAAACTGTTTTTT. Translating it yields CATRGQANEKLFF. The full variable domain, with the rest looked up from reference TRBV2 and TRBJ1-4, is EPEVTQTPSHQVTQMGQEVILRCVPISNHLYFYWYRQILGQKVEFLVSFYNNEISEKSEIFDDQFSVERPDGSNFTLKIRSTKLEDSAMYFCATRGQANEKLFFGSGTQLSVL.

J is TRBJ2-4 and V is TRBV12-3 or TRBV12-4; D not resolved. The CDR3 is 17 residues long. Trimming shortened V by 6 bases and J by 0 bases, and 18 bases separated the two germline ends. CDR3 coding DNA: TGTGCCAGCAGCCCTGGGTCACCCGAGCTAGCCAAAAACATTCAGTACTTC. This gives the protein CASSPGSPELAKNIQYF.

The DNA of the CDR3 is TGTGCCAGCAGTTACTCGCAACAGGGATCCTACAATGAGCAGTTCTTC. It yields the protein CASSYSQQGSYNEQFF. This chain uses TRBV6-5 with TRBJ2-1; maybe TRBD1 (6 bases). CDR3 length: 16 residues. CDR1 and CDR2 from the germline V gene are MNHEY and SVGAGI. Trimming left V 0 bases short and J 1 base short, with 10 bases between.

The chain couples TRBV28 to TRBJ2-7, with a weak D call TRBD2 (5 bases). V was shortened by 5 bases and J by 2 bases, with 13 bases between the two germline ends. CDR1 is MDHEN, CDR2 SYDVKM, per germline. CDR3 length: 14 residues. The CDR3 DNA sequence: TGTGCCAGCAGTACAAGCGGAACAACCTACGAGCAGTACTTC. Amino acids: CASSTSGTTYEQYF.

Relative to its sample, this clonotype is medium-sized (0.01 to 0.1%). The chain uses TRBV29-1 and TRBJ1-2; D is unclear. V was pared by 5 bases and J by 8 bases, with 15 bases between. CDR1 and CDR2 from the germline V gene are SQVTM and ANQGSEA. This CDR3 has 12 amino acids. The CDR3 nucleotides read TGCAGCGTTCATGGCGGTTCGGGGGGCTACACCTTC. Amino acids: CSVHGGSGGYTF.

V gene TRBV2 combines with J gene TRBJ1-1; D not resolved. Between the trimmed V and J ends, which lost 7 bases and 5 bases, there was a span of 14 bases. The CDR3 length is 13 residues. Germline loops: CDR1 SNHLY, CDR2 FYNNEI. In nucleotides, the CDR3 is TGTGCCAGCACAGTCCTGGGAGGGACTGAAGCTTTCTTT. It specifies CASTVLGGTEAFF. Filled out from reference TRBV2 and TRBJ1-1, the complete variable domain reads EPEVTQTPSHQVTQMGQEVILRCVPISNHLYFYWYRQILGQKVEFLVSFYNNEISEKSEIFDDQFSVERPDGSNFTLKIRSTKLEDSAMYFCASTVLGGTEAFFGQGTRLTVV.

This clonotype was observed a handful of times. The chain joins TRBV24-1 to TRBJ2-3, with 9 bases fitting TRBD2. The ends lost 2 bases at V and 0 bases at J; junction bases unmatched: 5. From germline, CDR1 is KGHDR and CDR2 SFDVKD. The CDR3 consists of 17 residues. CDR3 bases: TGTGCCACCAGTGATTCCAGACTAGCGGCTAGCACAGATACGCAGTATTTT. It codes for CATSDSRLAASTDTQYF.

This clonotype has only a few counts. The CDR3 DNA sequence: TGTGCCAGCAGTAAGGGGGCCTATAGTGAAAAACTGTTTTTT. This sequence encodes CASSKGAYSEKLFF. The rearrangement joins TRBV6-5 to TRBJ1-4; 7 nucleotides agree with TRBD1. The V gene's germline CDR1 is MNHEY and CDR2 SVGAGI. The V segment lost 5 bases and the J segment 7 bases; nucleotides outside the gene matches: 7. The CDR3 has 14 amino acids.

The chain uses TRBV4-3 and TRBJ2-7, with D possibly matching TRBD1 (6 bases). This CDR3 has 15 residues. Germline V gene lookup returns CDR1 LGHNA and CDR2 YSLEER. V dropped 0 bases and J dropped 6 bases, with 15 bases sitting between them. The CDR3 sequence: CASSQEVTGPCEQYF. The CDR3 coding sequence is TGCGCCAGCAGCCAAGAGGTGACAGGTCCCTGCGAGCAGTACTTC.

The genes are TRBV20-1 and TRBJ2-7; the D is unclear. The CDR3 runs 16 residues. CDR1 and CDR2 (germline): DFQATT, SNEGSKA (reference sequence). The germline V and J ends were trimmed by 3 bases and 0 bases, with 18 bases remaining between them. Here the CDR3 reads CSARKMVMTASYEQYF. The CDR3 nucleotides read TGCAGTGCTAGGAAGATGGTTATGACTGCCTCCTACGAGCAGTACTTC.

The chain employs TRBV7-9 and TRBJ2-3, with unresolved D. The CDR3 loop spans 14 amino acids. The germline V gene encodes CDR1 SEHNR and CDR2 FQNEAQ (reference sequence). V lost 2 bases and J lost 4, with 10 bases in between. CDR3: CASSLFRVPDTQYF. The DNA of the CDR3 is TGTGCCAGCAGCTTATTTCGCGTCCCAGATACGCAGTATTTT.

J is TRBJ2-7 and V is TRBV6-1; 8 bases fit TRBD2. Germline CDR1 reads MNHNS; CDR2 reads SASEGT. The V and J ends lost 2 bases and 3 bases, in that order; junction bases with no gene match: 9. The CDR3 is 16 amino acids. CDR3 nucleotide sequence: TGTGCCAGCAGTGAAAGGGCGGGACGGGAGGGCTACGAGCAGTACTTC. Its translation is CASSERAGREGYEQYF.

This clonotype was detected a few times. The chain carries TRBV6-5 and TRBJ2-2; 8 bases are shared with TRBD2. CDR1 is MNHEY and CDR2 is SVGAGI in the germline V gene. Trimming at V came to 6 bases and at J to 5 bases, leaving 8 bases not matched to a gene. The CDR3 has 15 amino acids. Written as DNA, the CDR3 is TGTGCCAGCAGGAGAAGCGGGAGAGGAACCGGGGAGCTGTTTTTT. As protein: CASRRSGRGTGELFF.

This clonotype was recorded a few times. V usage is TRBV20-1 and J usage is TRBJ1-2, with unresolved D. The CDR3 runs 13 residues. Germline CDR1 is DFQATT and CDR2 is SNEGSKA (reference sequence). Trimming pared 0 bases from V and 8 bases from J, leaving 13 bases between. The CDR3, as DNA: TGCAGTGCTAGAGATAACAAAGGAAGGGGCTACACCTTC. Translating it yields CSARDNKGRGYTF.